These T cell receptor beta chains were read from a single sample in a study of T cell responses to AZD1222 COVID-19 vaccine. Data came from immunoSEQ multiplex PCR; TCRdb stores just in-frame clones and leaves some out. The table lists around 130,000 clones, approximately 90% of them singletons, with around 3% in the top ten. Sequencing used peripheral blood, obtained 28 days after the second AZD1222 dose. Every receptor here comes from an adult who received the AZD1222 COVID-19 vaccine. The CDR3 runs from the conserved cysteine through the conserved F or W. D genes are given only for firm matches. For some rows the clone size is stated as once, few or many, or as a class when expanded; others skip it.

V gene	J gene	clone size	D gene	CDR3 protein	CDR3 DNA
TRBV4-1	TRBJ2-7	.	.	CASSQPFSQGNYEQYF	TGCGCCAGCAGCCAGCCCTTTAGCCAGGGCAACTACGAGCAGTACTTC
TRBV29-1	TRBJ2-2	.	.	CSATGGDTGELFF	TGCAGCGCTACAGGGGGGGACACCGGGGAGCTGTTTTTT
TRBV5-1	TRBJ2-7	.	TRBD1	CASSPGLGQGAFEQYF	TGCGCCAGCAGCCCCGGACTGGGACAGGGGGCTTTCGAGCAGTACTTC
TRBV28	TRBJ1-4	.	.	CASSIPFEKLFF	TGTGCCAGCAGTATTCCGTTTGAAAAACTGTTTTTT
TRBV18	TRBJ1-4	.	.	CASSPAGTNEKLFF	TGTGCCAGCTCACCAGCGGGGACCAATGAAAAACTGTTTTTT
TRBV28	TRBJ1-2	.	TRBD1	CASSPPGQGVWGYGYTF	TGTGCCAGCAGCCCCCCGGGACAGGGGGTTTGGGGTTATGGCTACACCTTC
TRBV5-4	TRBJ1-2	.	.	CASSLDGNYGYTF	TGTGCCAGCAGCTTGGACGGAAACTATGGCTACACCTTC
TRBV30	TRBJ1-2	once	.	CAWSTWGSGYTF	TGTGCCTGGAGTACTTGGGGCAGTGGCTACACCTTC
TRBV6-5	TRBJ2-7	.	TRBD2	CASSPLAGGREQYF	TGTGCCAGCAGTCCCCTAGCGGGGGGGCGCGAGCAGTACTTC
TRBV7-2	TRBJ2-5	.	.	CASSLEPGGETQYF	TGTGCCAGCAGCTTAGAGCCCGGGGGAGAGACCCAGTACTTC
TRBV5-1	TRBJ1-1	.	.	CASRGGPEAFF	TGCGCCAGCAGAGGAGGGCCTGAAGCTTTCTTT
TRBV7-2	TRBJ1-5	.	.	CASSLGGSGGRPQHF	TGTGCCAGCAGCTTAGGGGGCTCTGGGGGAAGGCCCCAGCATTTT
TRBV5-1	TRBJ2-2	.	TRBD1	CASRLGTVWTGELFF	TGCGCCAGCAGGCTCGGGACAGTTTGGACCGGGGAGCTGTTTTTT
TRBV9	TRBJ2-7	.	.	CASSVGADASYEQYF	TGTGCCAGCAGCGTAGGAGCGGACGCCTCCTACGAGCAGTACTTC
TRBV2	TRBJ1-1	.	.	CASSGQLNTEAFF	TGTGCCAGCAGTGGACAGTTGAACACTGAAGCTTTCTTT
TRBV2	TRBJ1-1	once	TRBD1	CASRDPGTGTEAFF	TGTGCCAGCAGGGACCCGGGGACAGGGACTGAAGCTTTCTTT
TRBV21-1	TRBJ2-6	.	.	CASSKDNRGASGANVLTF	TGTGCCAGCAGCAAAGATAACAGGGGGGCCTCTGGGGCCAACGTCCTGACTTTC
TRBV28	TRBJ1-4	.	TRBD1	CAGRDSSNEKLFF	TGTGCCGGCCGGGACAGCTCTAATGAAAAACTGTTTTTT
TRBV4-2	TRBJ2-3	.	.	CASSQQYRGWPDTQYF	TGTGCCAGCAGCCAACAGTATAGGGGGTGGCCAGATACGCAGTATTTT